The TCR beta chain described here comes from a study of T cells of healthy individuals. One entry per CDR3 protein results from TCRdb running MiXCR on the 5' RACE reads. In the table there are nearly 100,000 distinct CDR3 sequences, about 16% of which are singletons. From germline, CDR1 is MNHEY and CDR2 SVGAGI. V lost 7 bases to trimming and J lost 4 bases, with 11 bases between them. This CDR3 is 13 amino acids long. The chain employs TRBV6-5 and TRBJ2-1, with a possible D match to TRBD2 (5 bases). This clonotype was sampled from a human donor in good health. The CDR3 sequence is CASKGLAYNEQFF. The CDR3 DNA reads TGTGCCAGCAAAGGACTGGCTTACAATGAGCAGTTCTTC.